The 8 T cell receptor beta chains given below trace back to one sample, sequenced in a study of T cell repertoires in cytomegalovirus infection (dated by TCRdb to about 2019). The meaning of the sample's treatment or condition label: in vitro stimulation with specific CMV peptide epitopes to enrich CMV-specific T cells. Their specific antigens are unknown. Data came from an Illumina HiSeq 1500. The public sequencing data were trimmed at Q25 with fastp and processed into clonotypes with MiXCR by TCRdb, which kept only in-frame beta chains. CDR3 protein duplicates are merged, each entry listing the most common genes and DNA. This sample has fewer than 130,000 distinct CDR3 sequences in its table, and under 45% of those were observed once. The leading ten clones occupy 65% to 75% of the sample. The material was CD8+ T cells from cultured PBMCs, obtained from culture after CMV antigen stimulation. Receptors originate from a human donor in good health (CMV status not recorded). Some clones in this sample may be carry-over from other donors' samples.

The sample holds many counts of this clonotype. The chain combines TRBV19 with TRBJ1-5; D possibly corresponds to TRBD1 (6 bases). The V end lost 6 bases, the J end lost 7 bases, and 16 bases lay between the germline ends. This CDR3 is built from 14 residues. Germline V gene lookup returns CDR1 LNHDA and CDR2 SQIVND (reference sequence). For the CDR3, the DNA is TGTGCCAGTAGACTTCCCCAGGGACAACAGCCCCAGCATTTT. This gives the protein CASRLPQGQQPQHF.

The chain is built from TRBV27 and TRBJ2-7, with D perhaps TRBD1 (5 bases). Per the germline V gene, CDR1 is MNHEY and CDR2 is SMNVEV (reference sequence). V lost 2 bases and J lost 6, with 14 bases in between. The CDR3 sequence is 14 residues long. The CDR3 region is CASSLGQGGAEQYF. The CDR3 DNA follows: TGTGCCAGCAGTTTAGGGCAGGGTGGGGCCGAGCAGTACTTC.

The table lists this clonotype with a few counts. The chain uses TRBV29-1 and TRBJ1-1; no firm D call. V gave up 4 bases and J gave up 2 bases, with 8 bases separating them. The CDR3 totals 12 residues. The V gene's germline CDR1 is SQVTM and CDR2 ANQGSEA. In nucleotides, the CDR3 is TGCAGCGTTGCTCCGGGAAACACTGAAGCTTTCTTT. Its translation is CSVAPGNTEAFF.

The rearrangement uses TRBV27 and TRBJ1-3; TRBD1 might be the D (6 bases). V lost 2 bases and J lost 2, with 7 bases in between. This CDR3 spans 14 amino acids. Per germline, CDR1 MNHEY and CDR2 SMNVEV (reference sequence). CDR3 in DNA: TGTGCCAGCAGTTTACAGGGGACTGGAAACACCATATATTTT. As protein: CASSLQGTGNTIYF.

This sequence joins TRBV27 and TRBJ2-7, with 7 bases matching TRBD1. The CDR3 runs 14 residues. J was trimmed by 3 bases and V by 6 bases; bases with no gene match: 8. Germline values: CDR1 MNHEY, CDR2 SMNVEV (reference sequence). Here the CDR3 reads CASRAPGQIYEQYF. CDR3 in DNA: TGTGCCAGCAGGGCCCCGGGACAGATCTACGAGCAGTACTTC.

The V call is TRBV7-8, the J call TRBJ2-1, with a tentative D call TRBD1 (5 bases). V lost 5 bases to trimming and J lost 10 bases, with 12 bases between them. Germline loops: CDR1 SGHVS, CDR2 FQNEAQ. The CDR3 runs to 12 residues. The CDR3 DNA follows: TGTGCCAGCAGCCTCAGGGCGGCGGAGCAGTTCTTC. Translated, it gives CASSLRAAEQFF.

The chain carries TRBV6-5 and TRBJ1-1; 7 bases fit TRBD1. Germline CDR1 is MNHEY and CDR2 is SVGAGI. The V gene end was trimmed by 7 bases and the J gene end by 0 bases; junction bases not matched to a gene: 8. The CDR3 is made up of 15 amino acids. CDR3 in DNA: TGTGCCAGCAAAGTAACGGACAGGCTGAACACTGAAGCTTTCTTT. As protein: CASKVTDRLNTEAFF.

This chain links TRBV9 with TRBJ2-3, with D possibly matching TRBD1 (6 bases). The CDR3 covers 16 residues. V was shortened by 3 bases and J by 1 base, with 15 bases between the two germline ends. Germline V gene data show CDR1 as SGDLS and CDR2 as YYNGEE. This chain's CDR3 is CASSAGQILGTDTQYF. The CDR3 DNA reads TGTGCCAGCAGCGCCGGACAGATTTTGGGCACAGATACGCAGTATTTT.